These 5 T cell receptor beta chains originate from one sample sequenced in a study of blood T cell repertoires in COVID-19. Produced via immunoSEQ multiplex PCR; TCRdb's table is partial and in-frame only. The sample lists around 70,000 clones, around 80% occurring once. Input material: peripheral blood. The receptors shown here come from a man aged 55 to 70 with active or convalescent COVID-19.

A note on this clone: Relative to the germline gene, one junction end is altered; a read error may explain this. V and J are TRBV19 and TRBJ1-4, with D unclear. CDR3 length: 15 residues. Germline values: CDR1 LNHDA, CDR2 SQIVND (reference sequence). DNA for the CDR3: TGTGCCAGTGCGTATAGGACCCAGGCGGGAGAAAGACTGTTTTTT. Its protein product is CASAYRTQAGERLFF.

This chain links TRBV6-2 or TRBV6-3 with TRBJ1-4; D possibly corresponds to TRBD1 (5 bases). The CDR3 is 15 residues long. Germline CDR1 MNHEY, CDR2 SVGEGT. Between the trimmed V and J ends, which lost 4 bases and 4 bases, there was a span of 13 bases. The CDR3 nucleotides read TGTGCCAGCAGTTTCGAACGGGGGAGTAATGAAAAACTGTTTTTT. This codes for CASSFERGSNEKLFF.

This clone was seen a handful of times. The rearrangement links TRBV19 to TRBJ1-5; TRBD1 aligns across 9 bases. Germline CDR1 is LNHDA and CDR2 is SQIVND (reference sequence). The junction had 14 bases not matched to a gene; V was cut back by 8 bases and J by 0 bases. This CDR3 contains 18 residues. CDR3 protein: CASRGGTGSFYSNQPQHF. In nucleotides, the CDR3 is TGTGCCAGTCGCGGCGGGACAGGGAGTTTTTATAGCAATCAGCCCCAGCATTTT.

The J gene is TRBJ1-5, the V gene TRBV5-4, with D unresolved. Germline CDR1 reads SGHNT; CDR2 reads YYREEE (reference sequence). V dropped 2 bases and J dropped 6 bases, with 6 bases sitting between them. The CDR3 has 12 amino acids. The CDR3 sequence is CASSFVGQPQHF. In nucleotides, the CDR3 is TGTGCCAGCAGCTTTGTCGGTCAGCCCCAGCATTTT.

The V gene is TRBV30, the J gene TRBJ1-6, with 10 bases fitting TRBD1. The CDR3 loop spans 16 amino acids. Trimming cost V 0 bases and J 9 bases; bases outside gene matches: 8. CDR1 and CDR2 (germline): GTSNPN, SVGIG (reference sequence). As DNA, the CDR3 is TGTGCCTGGAGTGTACCGGGACAGGGGTTCCGTTCACCCCTCCACTTT. Amino acid sequence: CAWSVPGQGFRSPLHF.